A single sample gave rise to the 5 T cell receptor beta chains below, sequenced in a study of T cell changes during pregnancy in multiple sclerosis. Using immunoSEQ multiplex PCR, the repertoire was profiled, and TCRdb retains in-frame clones only, with some absent. The sample records about 80,000 clones, approximately 90% being singletons. Sequences were derived from peripheral blood, sampled before pregnancy. These receptors were obtained from a female donor with multiple sclerosis, enrolled in a pregnancy study.

The chain is built from TRBV2 and TRBJ2-7; no clear D gene. Germline CDR1 is SNHLY and CDR2 is FYNNEI. The CDR3 has 16 amino acids. The V end lost 1 base, the J end lost 0 bases, and 13 bases lay between the germline ends. The CDR3 coding sequence is TGTGCCAGCAGTGAAGAGGCACAGCAGAGCTCCTACGAGCAGTACTTC. Its translation is CASSEEAQQSSYEQYF.

The V and J genes are TRBV12-5 and TRBJ1-1; D not certain. The germline V and J ends were trimmed by 4 bases and 8 bases, with 14 bases remaining between them. From germline, CDR1 is LGHNT and CDR2 FRNRAP. CDR3 length: 13 residues. The CDR3 DNA follows: TGTGCTAGTGGTTCCTACGCCGGGAGGGAAGCTTTCTTT. It codes for CASGSYAGREAFF.

The chain links TRBV27 to TRBJ2-3; D uncertain. Trimming took off 3 bases at V and 2 bases at J, with 3 bases between the two ends. This CDR3 has 12 residues. Germline CDR1 and CDR2: MNHEY and SMNVEV (reference sequence). The CDR3 protein is CASSFLTDTQYF. CDR3 nucleotides: TGTGCCAGCAGTTTCCTCACAGATACGCAGTATTTT.

The rearrangement joins TRBV6-5 to TRBJ2-5; possible D gene TRBD2, 6 bases. CDR1 is MNHEY and CDR2 is SVGAGI in the germline V gene. CDR3 size: 15 residues. Trimming removed 7 bases at V and 9 bases at J, with 24 bases between. The CDR3 coding sequence is TGTGCCAGCACCCCTGCCCGCATATCGGGAGCGGCCCAGTACTTC. Translation gives CASTPARISGAAQYF.

In this sample, this clone turned up a few times. V is TRBV5-5 and J is TRBJ1-1; 9 nucleotides line up with TRBD1. With V trimmed by 5 bases and J by 7 bases, 9 bases remained unmatched. The CDR3 runs to 14 residues. Germline V gene sequence: CDR1 SGHKS, CDR2 YYEKEE (reference sequence). CDR3 sequence reads: CASREGQGSGEAFF. The CDR3, as DNA: TGTGCCAGCAGGGAGGGACAGGGCAGCGGTGAAGCTTTCTTT.